These T cell receptor beta chains were read from a single sample in a study of blood T cell repertoires in COVID-19. Assay: immunoSEQ multiplex PCR; the TCRdb copy retains only in-frame clones and omits some. This repertoire shows 150,000 to 200,000 clones, 89% found once; its top ten account for roughly 0.77%. The sample was PBMCs or T cells enriched from blood (not recorded which). Receptors were obtained from a woman aged 18-29 years who had recovered from COVID-19. Each CDR3 is given with its conserved first and last residue. The D gene is left open where the match is weak. Not all rows give a size; the values are once, few, many and, for expanded clones, a class.

j_gene: TRBJ1-6; d_gene: .; abundance: .; v_gene: TRBV7-2; CDR3nt: TGTGCCAGCAGCCCGTTAGTCCGGAGCTCCTATAATTCACCCCTCCACTTT; CDR3aa: CASSPLVRSSYNSPLHF
j_gene: TRBJ2-1; d_gene: .; abundance: .; v_gene: TRBV27; CDR3nt: TGTGCCAGCAGATTGACTCGCCTTCCCTTGAACAATGAGCAGTTCTTC; CDR3aa: CASRLTRLPLNNEQFF
j_gene: TRBJ2-1; d_gene: .; abundance: once; v_gene: TRBV7-9; CDR3nt: TGTGCCAGCAGCTTAGACGGGAGTAGGTACAATGAGCAGTTCTTC; CDR3aa: CASSLDGSRYNEQFF
j_gene: TRBJ2-2; d_gene: TRBD2; abundance: .; v_gene: TRBV19; CDR3nt: TGTGCCAGTAGTATTGGACTAGCGGTAAACACCGGGGAGCTGTTTTTT; CDR3aa: CASSIGLAVNTGELFF
j_gene: TRBJ2-3; d_gene: .; abundance: .; v_gene: TRBV7-2; CDR3nt: TGTGCCAGCAGCCAGGGGTCCCCATTACTCCATTTCACAGATACGCAGTATTTT; CDR3aa: CASSQGSPLLHFTDTQYF
j_gene: TRBJ2-7; d_gene: TRBD2; abundance: .; v_gene: TRBV3-1/TRBV3-2; CDR3nt: TGTGCCAGCAGCCACCCTAGCGGGAGGGCGAGTTTGTACGAGCAGTACTTC; CDR3aa: CASSHPSGRASLYEQYF
j_gene: TRBJ2-5; d_gene: .; abundance: .; v_gene: TRBV4-1; CDR3nt: TGCGCCAGCAGCCAAGGTCTGGCCCTTGAGACCCAGTACTTC; CDR3aa: CASSQGLALETQYF
j_gene: TRBJ1-1; d_gene: TRBD1; abundance: .; v_gene: TRBV5-4; CDR3nt: TGTGCCAGCAGCTGGGACAGGGACACTGAAGCTTTCTTT; CDR3aa: CASSWDRDTEAFF
j_gene: TRBJ2-1; d_gene: .; abundance: .; v_gene: TRBV6-5; CDR3nt: TGTGCCAGCAGTTACTCGTTGGGGCCGTACAATGAGCAGTTCTTC; CDR3aa: CASSYSLGPYNEQFF
j_gene: TRBJ2-3; d_gene: .; abundance: .; v_gene: TRBV7-3; CDR3nt: TGTGCCAGCAGCGGCCAAGCGGCGCCATATACGCAGTATTTT; CDR3aa: CASSGQAAPYTQYF
j_gene: TRBJ2-5; d_gene: TRBD2; abundance: .; v_gene: TRBV28; CDR3nt: TGTGCCAGCAGTTTATTGGCTAGCGGAGTCCAAGAGACCCAGTACTTC; CDR3aa: CASSLLASGVQETQYF
j_gene: TRBJ1-1; d_gene: TRBD1; abundance: .; v_gene: TRBV2; CDR3nt: TGTGCCAGCAGTCTACAGGGGGCGATGAACACTGAAGCTTTCTTT; CDR3aa: CASSLQGAMNTEAFF
j_gene: TRBJ2-5; d_gene: .; abundance: .; v_gene: TRBV13; CDR3nt: TGTGCCAGCAGCTTAGGGCAACTCCCCAAGACCCAGTACTTC; CDR3aa: CASSLGQLPKTQYF
j_gene: TRBJ1-2; d_gene: .; abundance: .; v_gene: TRBV3-1/TRBV3-2; CDR3nt: TGTGCCAGCAGCCAAGGACGCAGGGACTATGGCTACACCTTC; CDR3aa: CASSQGRRDYGYTF
j_gene: TRBJ2-1; d_gene: TRBD2; abundance: .; v_gene: TRBV10-3; CDR3nt: TGTGCCATCAGTGAAATAAGCGGGAGGCGGTATGAGCAGTTCTTC; CDR3aa: CAISEISGRRYEQFF
j_gene: TRBJ2-7; d_gene: .; abundance: .; v_gene: TRBV4-1; CDR3nt: TGCGCCAGCAGCCCGCGGGACTCAACCTACGAGCAGTACTTC; CDR3aa: CASSPRDSTYEQYF
j_gene: TRBJ2-7; d_gene: .; abundance: .; v_gene: TRBV7-9; CDR3nt: TGTGCCAGCAGCTTGGGTGGGGCTCTTAGAACCTACGAGCAGTACTTC; CDR3aa: CASSLGGALRTYEQYF
j_gene: TRBJ1-4; d_gene: .; abundance: .; v_gene: TRBV30; CDR3nt: TGTGCCTGGAGTGGGGGGAGGACTAATGAAAAACTGTTTTTT; CDR3aa: CAWSGGRTNEKLFF
j_gene: TRBJ2-7; d_gene: .; abundance: .; v_gene: TRBV3-1/TRBV3-2; CDR3nt: TGTGCCAGCAGCCAAGATACAGCCTCCTACGAGCAGTACTTC; CDR3aa: CASSQDTASYEQYF
j_gene: TRBJ2-1; d_gene: TRBD2; abundance: .; v_gene: TRBV13; CDR3nt: TGTGCCAGCAGCTTAGGGGCTAGCGGGAGTCGGGGTGAGCAGTTCTTC; CDR3aa: CASSLGASGSRGEQFF